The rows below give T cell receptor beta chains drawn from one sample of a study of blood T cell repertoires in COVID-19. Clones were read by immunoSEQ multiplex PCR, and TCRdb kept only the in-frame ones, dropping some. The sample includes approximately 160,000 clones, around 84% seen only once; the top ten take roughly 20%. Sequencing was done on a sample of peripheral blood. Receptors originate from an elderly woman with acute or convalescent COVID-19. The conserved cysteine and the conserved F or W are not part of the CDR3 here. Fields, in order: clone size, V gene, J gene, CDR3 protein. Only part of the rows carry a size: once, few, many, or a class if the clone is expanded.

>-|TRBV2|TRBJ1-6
ASRPRQGNNSPLH
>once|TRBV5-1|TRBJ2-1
ASSLSGGFYNEQF
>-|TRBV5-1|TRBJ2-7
ASSSPGQGAYEQY
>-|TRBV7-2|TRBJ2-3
ASSRGVVDTQY
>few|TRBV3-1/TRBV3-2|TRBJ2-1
ASSQTDRGHNEQF
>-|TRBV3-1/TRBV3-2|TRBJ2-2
ASSQGGGPGELF
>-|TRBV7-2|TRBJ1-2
ASSSTSGQGYGYT
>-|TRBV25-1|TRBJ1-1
ASRQGNTEAF
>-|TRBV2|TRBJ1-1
ASSVRSLEAF
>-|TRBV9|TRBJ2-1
ASSVGGLAPPGSYNEQF
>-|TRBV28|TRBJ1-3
ASSLLSGQAGNTIY
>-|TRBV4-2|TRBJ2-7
ASSQGDRAYEQY
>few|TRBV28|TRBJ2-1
ASSSLAGTSYNEQF
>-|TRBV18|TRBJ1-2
ASSRGQGTAGYT
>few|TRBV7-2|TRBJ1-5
ASSLTGSGRNQPQH
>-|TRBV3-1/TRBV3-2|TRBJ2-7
ASSQNPVSYEQY
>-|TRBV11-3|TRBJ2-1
ASSPGLVSYNEQF
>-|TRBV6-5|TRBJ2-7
ASRLTQVPTYEQY
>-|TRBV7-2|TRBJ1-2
ASSPPQGRDYGYT
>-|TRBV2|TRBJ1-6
ASSVGAPSH
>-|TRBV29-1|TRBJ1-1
SVEVSGQGRTEAF
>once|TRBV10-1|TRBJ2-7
ASTTSGSNEQY
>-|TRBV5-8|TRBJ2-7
ASSFGTFSYEQY
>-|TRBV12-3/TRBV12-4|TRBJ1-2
ASSFMGSGYT
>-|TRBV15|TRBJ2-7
ATRRQGNYEQY
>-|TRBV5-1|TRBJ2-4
ASRRGQGATIQY
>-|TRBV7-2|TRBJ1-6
ASSPSGGGNSPLH
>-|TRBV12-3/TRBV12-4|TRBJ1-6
ASSSQGNSPLH
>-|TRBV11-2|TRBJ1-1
ASSLEGDFAEAF
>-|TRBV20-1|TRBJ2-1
SAHPHNEQF
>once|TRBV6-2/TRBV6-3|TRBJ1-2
ASSYSWRAHYGYT
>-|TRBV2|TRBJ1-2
ASRPGLSGDGYT
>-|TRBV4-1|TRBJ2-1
ASSQVKLAGDNEQF